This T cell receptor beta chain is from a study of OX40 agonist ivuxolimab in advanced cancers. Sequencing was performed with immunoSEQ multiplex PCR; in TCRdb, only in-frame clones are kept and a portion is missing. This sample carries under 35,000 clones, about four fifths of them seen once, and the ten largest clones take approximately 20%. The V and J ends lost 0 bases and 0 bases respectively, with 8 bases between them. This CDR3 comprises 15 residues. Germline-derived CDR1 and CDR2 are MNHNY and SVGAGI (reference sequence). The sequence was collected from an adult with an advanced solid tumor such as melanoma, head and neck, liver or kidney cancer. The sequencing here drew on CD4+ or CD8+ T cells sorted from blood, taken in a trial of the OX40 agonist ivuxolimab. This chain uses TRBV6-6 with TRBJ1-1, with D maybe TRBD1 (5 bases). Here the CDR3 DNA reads TGTGCCAGCAGTTACTCACAGGAGGTGAACACTGAAGCTTTCTTT. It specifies CASSYSQEVNTEAFF.